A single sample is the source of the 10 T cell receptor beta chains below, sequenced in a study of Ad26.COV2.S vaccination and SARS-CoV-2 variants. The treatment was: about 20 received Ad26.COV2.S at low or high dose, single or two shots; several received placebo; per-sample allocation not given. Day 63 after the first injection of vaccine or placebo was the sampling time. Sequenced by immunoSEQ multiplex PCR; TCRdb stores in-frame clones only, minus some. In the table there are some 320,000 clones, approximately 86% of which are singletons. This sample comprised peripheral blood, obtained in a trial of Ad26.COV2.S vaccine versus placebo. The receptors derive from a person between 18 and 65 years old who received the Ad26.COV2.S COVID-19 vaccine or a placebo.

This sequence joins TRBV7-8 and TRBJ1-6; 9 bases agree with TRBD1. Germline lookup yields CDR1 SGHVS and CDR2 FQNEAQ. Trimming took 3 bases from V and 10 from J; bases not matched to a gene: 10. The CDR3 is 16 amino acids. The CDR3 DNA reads TGTGCCAGCAGCTTCGGGACAGGGAGGATCGGATCACCCCTCCACTTT. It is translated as CASSFGTGRIGSPLHF.

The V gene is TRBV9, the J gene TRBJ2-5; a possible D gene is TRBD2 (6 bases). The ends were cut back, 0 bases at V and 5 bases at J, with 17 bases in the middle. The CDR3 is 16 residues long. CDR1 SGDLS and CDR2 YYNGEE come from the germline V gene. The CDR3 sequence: CASSVGTLEGPETQYF. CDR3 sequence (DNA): TGTGCCAGCAGCGTAGGCACTTTGGAGGGTCCGGAGACCCAGTACTTC.

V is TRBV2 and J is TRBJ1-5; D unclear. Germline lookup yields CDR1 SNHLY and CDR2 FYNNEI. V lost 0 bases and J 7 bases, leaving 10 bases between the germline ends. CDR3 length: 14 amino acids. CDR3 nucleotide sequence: TGTGCCAGCAGTGAAGCAGAGGCGGGCCAGCCCCAGCATTTT. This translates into CASSEAEAGQPQHF.

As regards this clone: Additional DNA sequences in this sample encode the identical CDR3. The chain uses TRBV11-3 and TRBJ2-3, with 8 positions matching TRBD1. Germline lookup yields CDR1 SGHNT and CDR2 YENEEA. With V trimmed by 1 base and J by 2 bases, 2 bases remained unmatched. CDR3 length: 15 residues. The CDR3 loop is CASSLGQGPTDTQYF. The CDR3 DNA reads TGTGCCAGCAGCTTAGGACAGGGGCCCACAGATACGCAGTATTTT.

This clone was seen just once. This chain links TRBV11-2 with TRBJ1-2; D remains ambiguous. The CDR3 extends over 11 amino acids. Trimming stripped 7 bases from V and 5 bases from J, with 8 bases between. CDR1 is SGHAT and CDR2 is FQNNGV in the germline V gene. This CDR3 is CASMSVYGYTF. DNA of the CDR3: TGTGCCAGCATGTCAGTGTATGGCTACACCTTC. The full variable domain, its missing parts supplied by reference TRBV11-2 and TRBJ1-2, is EAGVAQSPRYKIIEKRQSVAFWCNPISGHATLYWYQQILGQGPKLLIQFQNNGVVDDSQLPKDRFSAERLKGVDSTLKIQPAKLEDSAVYLCASMSVYGYTFGSGTRLTVV.

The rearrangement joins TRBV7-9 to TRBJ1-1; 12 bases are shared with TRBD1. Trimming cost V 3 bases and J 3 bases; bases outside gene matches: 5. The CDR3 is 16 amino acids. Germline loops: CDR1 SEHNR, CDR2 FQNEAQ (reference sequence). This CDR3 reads CASSLGQGAIDTEAFF. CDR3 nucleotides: TGTGCCAGCAGCTTGGGACAGGGGGCGATCGACACTGAAGCTTTCTTT.

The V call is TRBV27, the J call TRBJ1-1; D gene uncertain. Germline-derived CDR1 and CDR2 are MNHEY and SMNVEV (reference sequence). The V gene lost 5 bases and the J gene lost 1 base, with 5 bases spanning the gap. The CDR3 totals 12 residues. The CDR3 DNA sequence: TGTGCCAGCAGTAGTACGAACACTGAAGCTTTCTTT. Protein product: CASSSTNTEAFF.

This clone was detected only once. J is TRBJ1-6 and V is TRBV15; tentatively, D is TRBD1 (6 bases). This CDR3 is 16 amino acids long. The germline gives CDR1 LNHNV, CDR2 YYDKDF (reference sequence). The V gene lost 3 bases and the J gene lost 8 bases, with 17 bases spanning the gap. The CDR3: CATSRETGRPDSPLHF. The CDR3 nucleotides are TGTGCCACCAGCAGGGAGACAGGACGTCCTGATTCACCCCTCCACTTT.

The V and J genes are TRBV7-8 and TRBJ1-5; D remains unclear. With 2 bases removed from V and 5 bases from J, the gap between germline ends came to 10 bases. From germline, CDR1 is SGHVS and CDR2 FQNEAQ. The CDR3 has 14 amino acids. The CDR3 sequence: CASSLSQSDQPQHF. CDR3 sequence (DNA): TGTGCCAGCAGCTTATCGCAGTCCGATCAGCCCCAGCATTTT.

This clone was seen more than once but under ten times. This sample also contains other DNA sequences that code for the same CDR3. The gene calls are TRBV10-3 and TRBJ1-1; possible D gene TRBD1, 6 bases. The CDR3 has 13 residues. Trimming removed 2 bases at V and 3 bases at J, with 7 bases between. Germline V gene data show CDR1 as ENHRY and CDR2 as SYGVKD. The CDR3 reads CAISENRDTEAFF. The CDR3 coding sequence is TGTGCCATCAGTGAGAACAGGGACACTGAAGCTTTCTTT.